The 27 T cell receptor beta chains in this list originate from one sample, sequenced in a study of blood T cell repertoires in COVID-19 (TCRdb year 2020). Libraries were built with the immunoSEQ multiplex PCR assay. TCRdb obtained this table from immuneACCESS and retained in-frame rearrangements with V and J assigned. These tables miss some clones; where compared with another copy, unresolved V genes account for less than half of the shortfall, and the remainder is unexplained. Present in this sample are 180,000 or so clones, 85% of which were seen just once. The ten biggest clones cover 6.5% to 10% of the sample. The sample comprised peripheral blood. Source of these receptors: a woman in her fifties or sixties with acute or convalescent COVID-19.

V is TRBV9 and J is TRBJ2-5; 9 bases map to TRBD2. The V gene's germline CDR1 is SGDLS and CDR2 YYNGEE. The junction had 5 bases not matched to a gene; V was cut back by 0 bases and J by 5 bases. This CDR3 comprises 15 residues. The CDR3 DNA reads TGTGCCAGCAGCGTAGTGGCTAGCGGGATGGAGACCCAGTACTTC. It codes for CASSVVASGMETQYF.

The chain is built from TRBV15 and TRBJ2-2, with TRBD1 matching over 7 bases. V lost 0 bases to trimming and J lost 2 bases; unmatched junction nucleotides: 12. This CDR3 contains 19 residues. CDR1 LNHNV and CDR2 YYDKDF come from the germline V gene (reference sequence). The DNA for the CDR3 is TGTGCCACCAGCAGAGATTGGTTGGGACAGTCGACAAACACCGGGGAGCTGTTTTTT. Translated: CATSRDWLGQSTNTGELFF.

The V gene is TRBV28, the J gene TRBJ1-5, with 7 bases identical to TRBD1. V was clipped by 5 bases and J by 8 bases; unmatched bases: 12. CDR3 length: 15 amino acids. Germline CDR1 MDHEN, CDR2 SYDVKM. CDR3 nucleotide sequence: TGTGCCAGCAGTCCCCGCCTCAGGGGGTTCGAGCCCCAGCATTTT. It specifies CASSPRLRGFEPQHF.

The chain employs TRBV6-8 and TRBJ1-2, with a possible D match to TRBD1 (5 bases). Trimming shortened V by 9 bases and J by 4 bases, and 15 bases separated the two germline ends. The CDR3 totals 13 residues. The germline gives CDR1 MNHGY, CDR2 SAAAGT. CDR3 protein: CARRGTAGYGYTF. CDR3 nucleotide sequence: TGTGCCAGAAGGGGCACTGCAGGCTATGGCTACACCTTC.

The chain links TRBV27 to TRBJ1-5, with 8 bases matching TRBD1. The CDR3 covers 14 residues. Germline V gives CDR1 MNHEY, CDR2 SMNVEV (reference sequence). V was clipped by 6 bases and J by 7 bases; unmatched bases: 8. In DNA, the CDR3 is TGTGCCAGCAGACGGACAGGGAACACCCAGCCCCAGCATTTT. This encodes CASRRTGNTQPQHF.

In nucleotides, the CDR3 is TGTGCCAGCAGCTCCCTGGGGGGGGTTGACACTGAAGCTTTCTTT. It yields the protein CASSSLGGVDTEAFF. The rearrangement links TRBV11-1 to TRBJ1-1; possible D gene TRBD1, 5 bases. Germline V gene lookup returns CDR1 SGHAT and CDR2 FQDESV (reference sequence). This CDR3 region has 15 residues. V lost 4 bases and J lost 3, with 15 bases in between.

The genes are TRBV6-5 and TRBJ2-1; unclear D gene. V lost 5 bases to trimming and J lost 2 bases, with 13 bases between them. The germline V gene encodes CDR1 MNHEY and CDR2 SVGAGI. The CDR3 consists of 15 residues. The CDR3 here is CASSPFGGTYNEQFF. CDR3 coding DNA: TGTGCCAGCAGTCCCTTCGGCGGTACCTACAATGAGCAGTTCTTC.

In DNA form, the CDR3 reads TGTGAGAACGGACAGGGGGACTCTGGCTACACCTTC. Its translation is CENGQGDSGYTF. The rearrangement uses TRBV11-2 and TRBJ1-2, with 10 nucleotides matching TRBD1. CDR1 and CDR2 from the germline V gene are SGHAT and FQNNGV. The CDR3 has 12 residues.

J is TRBJ1-2 and V is TRBV19; 8 nucleotides align to TRBD1. Germline V gives CDR1 LNHDA, CDR2 SQIVND (reference sequence). The J segment lost 4 bases and the V segment lost 5 bases, leaving 15 bases of the junction unmatched. This CDR3 region has 17 residues. CDR3 amino acids: CASSSGQGPGNFYGYTF. The CDR3 nucleotides read TGTGCCAGTAGTTCAGGACAGGGTCCCGGAAATTTCTATGGCTACACCTTC.

The chain recombines TRBV3-1 (or the pseudogene TRBV3-2) with TRBJ1-1; D is ambiguous. The germline V and J ends were trimmed by 1 base and 5 bases, with 8 bases remaining between them. This CDR3 region has 13 residues. The germline gives CDR1 LGHDT, CDR2 YNNKEL (reference sequence). The CDR3 DNA follows: TGTGCCAGCAGCCAAGTACTGTGGACTGAAGCTTTCTTT. Translated: CASSQVLWTEAFF.

This sequence joins TRBV7-9 and TRBJ2-2; 8 bases map to TRBD1. The CDR3 is 16 amino acids. Germline loops: CDR1 SEHNR, CDR2 FQNEAQ (reference sequence). The V segment lost 6 bases and the J segment 5 bases; nucleotides outside the gene matches: 11. The CDR3 nucleotides are TGTGCCAGCAGAACACCGGATACAGGGGGGACCGGGGAGCTGTTTTTT. This gives the protein CASRTPDTGGTGELFF.

J is TRBJ2-7 and V is TRBV9; 7 nucleotides agree with TRBD2. The CDR3 extends over 14 amino acids. CDR1 and CDR2 from the germline V gene are SGDLS and YYNGEE. Trimming removed 5 bases from V and 4 bases from J; junction bases left unmatched: 9. The CDR3 DNA reads TGTGCCAGCAGGGGGAGGCGGCGGGAGTACGAGCAGTACTTC. Translated, it gives CASRGRRREYEQYF.

The rearrangement joins TRBV5-1 to TRBJ2-2; D gene uncertain. The CDR3 is 15 amino acids. V was pared by 0 bases and J by 2 bases, with 8 bases between. From germline, CDR1 is SGHRS and CDR2 YFSETQ. Here the CDR3 DNA reads TGCGCCAGCAGCTTGGAACTTAGAAACACCGGGGAGCTGTTTTTT. Protein: CASSLELRNTGELFF.

Remarks on this clone: At the DNA level, this CDR3 is encoded by other sequences in the same sample as well. The CDR3 bases are TGCGCCAGCAGCCTGAGGACAGACTATGGCTACACCTTC. The encoded protein is CASSLRTDYGYTF. The chain carries TRBV5-1 and TRBJ1-2; a possible D gene is TRBD1 (6 bases). CDR1 and CDR2 (germline): SGHRS, YFSETQ. V was clipped by 4 bases and J by 3 bases, with 10 bases between them. This CDR3 is built from 13 residues.

The chain links TRBV19 to TRBJ2-2; weak D call: TRBD1 (6 bases). The V end lost 5 bases, the J end lost 8 bases, and 9 bases lay between the germline ends. This CDR3 region has 12 residues. Germline V gives CDR1 LNHDA, CDR2 SQIVND (reference sequence). DNA of the CDR3: TGTGCCAGTAGTTCCACAGGGGGGGAGCTGTTTTTT. This gives the protein CASSSTGGELFF.

The rearrangement links TRBV11-2 to TRBJ1-1; D ambiguous. The CDR3 sequence is 17 residues long. Per the germline V gene, CDR1 is SGHAT and CDR2 is FQNNGV. V was cut by 0 bases and J by 4 bases, with 18 bases left in between. CDR3 DNA: TGTGCCAGCAGCTTAGATGGGTGGGCAGCCTTATCCACTGAAGCTTTCTTT. It is translated as CASSLDGWAALSTEAFF.

The CDR3: CASSQVGSLRGRGTEAFF. CDR3 DNA sequence: TGTGCCAGCAGCCAAGTAGGCAGTTTGAGGGGGCGCGGCACTGAAGCTTTCTTT. The V gene is TRBV3-1 (or the pseudogene TRBV3-2), the J gene TRBJ1-1; TRBD1 matches at 7 bases. Germline V gene lookup returns CDR1 LGHDT and CDR2 YNNKEL (reference sequence). Germline trimming cut 1 base from V and 4 bases from J; bases unmatched to any gene: 15. The CDR3 length is 18 residues.

The CDR3 DNA sequence: TGTGCCAGCAGCCTGACAGGGGGGAGAGTGGTGCATTTT. It codes for CASSLTGGRVVHF. V usage is TRBV6-5 and J usage is TRBJ1-5; TRBD1 matches 9 bases. Losses at the gene ends were 6 bases for V and 15 bases for J; bases not matched to a gene: 12. CDR3 length equals 13 residues. CDR1 and CDR2 from the germline V gene are MNHEY and SVGAGI.

This clone has only a few counts. This chain uses TRBV6-5 with TRBJ1-1; 7 nucleotides agree with TRBD1. This CDR3 comprises 14 residues. In germline, CDR1 is MNHEY, CDR2 SVGAGI. V was pared by 7 bases and J by 2 bases, with 7 bases of the junction left unmatched. CDR3 in amino acids: CASNQDRVNTEAFF. The CDR3 DNA is TGTGCCAGCAATCAAGACAGGGTTAACACTGAAGCTTTCTTT.

This clone has more than one count but fewer than ten. The gene calls are TRBV7-3 and TRBJ1-2, with a weak D call TRBD1 (6 bases). The germline V gene encodes CDR1 SGHTA and CDR2 FQGTGA. This CDR3 has 13 residues. Trimming stripped 5 bases from V and 2 bases from J, with 9 bases between. This CDR3 is CASSKGQNYGYTF. In DNA form, the CDR3 reads TGTGCCAGCAGCAAGGGACAAAACTATGGCTACACCTTC.

The V and J genes are TRBV11-1 and TRBJ2-1; D is ambiguous. The germline CDR1 and CDR2 sequences are SGHAT and FQDESV (reference sequence). The V end was cut by 5 bases, the J end by 6 bases, with 8 bases between. The CDR3 length is 12 residues. The CDR3 nucleotides are TGTGCCAGCAGCCAGCTAGTCAATGAGCAGTTCTTC. Translating it yields CASSQLVNEQFF.

The chain employs TRBV25-1 and TRBJ1-6; D is perhaps TRBD1 (5 bases). Germline V gene data show CDR1 as MGHDK and CDR2 as SYGVNS. The CDR3 has 13 amino acids. V lost 2 bases, J lost 9 bases, and 8 bases lay in between. DNA of the CDR3: TGTGCCAGCAGTGAACAGGGCTTTTCACCCCTCCACTTT. Its translation is CASSEQGFSPLHF.

This clone was recorded once. At one end, the junction sequence differs from germline, possibly due to a read error. The CDR3 DNA reads TGTGCTAGCAGCCCCGGCGGGGGGGAAAAACTGTTTTTT. It specifies CASSPGGGEKLFF. This chain connects TRBV7-7 to TRBJ1-4; tentatively, D is TRBD1 (5 bases). The CDR3 consists of 13 residues. Germline V gene lookup returns CDR1 SSHAT and CDR2 FNYEAQ (reference sequence).

For the CDR3, the DNA is TGTGCCAGCAGCTTGGGGACAGAAGCCTCCTATAATGAAAAACTGTTTTTT. It specifies CASSLGTEASYNEKLFF. V and J are TRBV5-4 and TRBJ1-4, with D possibly TRBD1 on 6 matching bases. The V and J ends lost 0 bases and 4 bases respectively, with 16 bases between them. Germline CDR1 reads SGHNT; CDR2 reads YYREEE (reference sequence). There are 17 residues in the CDR3.

The chain recombines TRBV6-5 with TRBJ1-1; a weak D match, TRBD1 (5 bases). The CDR3 consists of 15 residues. Trimming pared 2 bases from V and 2 bases from J, leaving 12 bases between. Looked up from germline, CDR1 is MNHEY and CDR2 is SVGAGI. CDR3 in amino acids: CASSYDWTPNTEAFF. The CDR3 region has the DNA TGTGCCAGCAGTTACGATTGGACACCAAACACTGAAGCTTTCTTT.

CDR3 DNA: TGTGCCAGCAGTTTTCAGATGAACACTGAAGCTTTCTTT. Amino acids: CASSFQMNTEAFF. The chain links TRBV28 to TRBJ1-1; D is undetermined. CDR1 is MDHEN and CDR2 is SYDVKM in the germline V gene. Between the trimmed V and J ends, which lost 3 bases and 0 bases, there was a span of 5 bases. The CDR3 is 13 amino acids.

This clone has a single count. The chain employs TRBV15 and TRBJ1-2; 10 bases are a match to TRBD1. CDR3 length equals 15 residues. The V gene's germline CDR1 is LNHNV and CDR2 YYDKDF (reference sequence). Germline trimming cut 0 bases from V and 3 bases from J; bases unmatched to any gene: 1. CDR3 in DNA: TGTGCCACCAGCAGAGACGGGACAGGGGACTATGGCTACACCTTC. Amino acids: CATSRDGTGDYGYTF.